The T cell receptor (beta chain) under discussion was sequenced for a study of blood T cell repertoires in COVID-19. The V gene's germline CDR1 is LGHDT and CDR2 YNNKEL (reference sequence). V was shortened by 8 bases and J by 2 bases, with 13 bases between the two germline ends. The CDR3 has 13 amino acids. Generated by immunoSEQ multiplex PCR, the TCRdb table keeps only in-frame clones and is missing some. Of hundreds of thousands of clones detected, approximately 88% appear once; the ten largest clones hold less than 9.5%. Sample: peripheral blood. The chain recombines TRBV3-1 (or the pseudogene TRBV3-2) with TRBJ2-7, with D possibly matching TRBD1 (7 bases). The TCR sequence derives from a woman aged 50 to 65 with COVID-19, enrolled during active disease. The CDR3 region is CASRETGTYEQYF. Written as DNA, the CDR3 is TGTGCCAGCCGGGAGACAGGGACCTACGAGCAGTACTTC.